The 32 T cell receptor beta chains in this list originate from one sample, sequenced in a study of early stage breast cancer tumors. Clones were sequenced by immunoSEQ multiplex PCR, and TCRdb holds only the in-frame ones, with some missing. The top ten hold roughly a tenth of the sample, which has around 28,000 clones, around 75% seen once. Sequenced sample: breast tumor tissue. These receptors came from a person aged 25 to 39 with breast cancer.

Only a few counts were recorded for this clone. The CDR3 protein is CASSEAEAGVDSPLHF. DNA of the CDR3: TGTGCCAGCAGTGAGGCCGAGGCAGGGGTAGACTCACCCCTCCACTTT. The chain couples TRBV2 to TRBJ1-6, with TRBD1 as a possible D gene (6 bases). Germline values: CDR1 SNHLY, CDR2 FYNNEI. This CDR3 is built from 16 residues. V was cut by 3 bases and J by 10 bases, with 19 bases left in between.

This clone has just one count. The V and J genes are TRBV7-8 and TRBJ2-7; 9 bases map to TRBD2. Germline CDR1 reads SGHVS; CDR2 reads FQNEAQ. The CDR3 is made up of 14 amino acids. V was pared by 3 bases and J by 5 bases, with 5 bases of the junction left unmatched. CDR3 in DNA: TGTGCCAGCAGCTTTAGCGGGAGTAATAACGAGCAGTACTTC. Protein product: CASSFSGSNNEQYF.

This chain uses TRBV5-5 with TRBJ2-3, with TRBD2 matching 8 bases. Germline V gene sequence: CDR1 SGHKS, CDR2 YYEKEE (reference sequence). The J segment lost 7 bases and the V segment lost 0 bases, leaving 7 bases of the junction unmatched. CDR3 length: 15 amino acids. CDR3 sequence (DNA): TGTGCCAGCAGCTTGGCCCAGCGGGAGACGAATACGCAGTATTTT. This codes for CASSLAQRETNTQYF.

This chain links TRBV5-5 with TRBJ2-7; D call uncertain. V gave up 3 bases and J gave up 4 bases, with 8 bases separating them. This CDR3 spans 12 amino acids. The germline V gene encodes CDR1 SGHKS and CDR2 YYEKEE (reference sequence). This CDR3 reads CASSYAEYEQYF. DNA of the CDR3: TGTGCCAGCAGCTACGCCGAGTACGAGCAGTACTTC.

In this sample, this clone turned up once. The chain couples TRBV7-2 to TRBJ2-1; TRBD2 matches at 9 bases. V was pared by 6 bases and J by 4 bases, with 4 bases of the junction left unmatched. The germline CDR1 and CDR2 sequences are SGHTA and FQGNSA. This CDR3 region has 14 residues. The CDR3 DNA is TGTGCCAGCAGTCTAGCGGGGATATACAATGAGCAGTTCTTC. It yields the protein CASSLAGIYNEQFF.

CDR3: CASSTNNNQPQHF. The DNA for the CDR3 is TGTGCCAGTAGTACAAATAACAATCAGCCCCAGCATTTT. The chain recombines TRBV19 with TRBJ1-5; D remains unclear. Germline V CDR1 and CDR2: LNHDA, SQIVND (reference sequence). This CDR3 is built from 13 residues. V was trimmed by 4 bases and J by 3 bases, leaving 7 bases between them.

The chain has TRBV5-1 and TRBJ2-1; possible D gene TRBD2, 5 bases. The germline V gene has CDR1 SGHRS and CDR2 YFSETQ. Trimming took off 0 bases at V and 5 bases at J, with 12 bases between the two ends. CDR3 length equals 15 residues. CDR3 residues: CASSLVSSGNNEQFF. CDR3 nucleotide sequence: TGCGCCAGCAGCTTGGTTAGCAGCGGCAACAATGAGCAGTTCTTC.

The chain recombines TRBV19 with TRBJ1-2, with TRBD1 identical over 11 bases. Germline V gene sequence: CDR1 LNHDA, CDR2 SQIVND (reference sequence). The V gene end was trimmed by 5 bases and the J gene end by 4 bases; junction bases not matched to a gene: 12. There are 17 residues in the CDR3. CDR3 sequence reads: CASSPWTGGDGGYGYTF. The CDR3 DNA reads TGTGCCAGTAGTCCCTGGACAGGGGGCGATGGTGGCTATGGCTACACCTTC.

This rearrangement joins TRBV5-1 to TRBJ2-1; perhaps TRBD1 as D (5 bases). V dropped 3 bases and J dropped 8 bases, with 30 bases sitting between them. The CDR3 length is 19 residues. Germline V lookup: CDR1 SGHRS, CDR2 YFSETQ. Written as DNA, the CDR3 is TGCGCCAGCAGCTCTCGGACACCAAATAGGTTAACCGATACAGATGAGCAGTTCTTC. The encoded protein is CASSSRTPNRLTDTDEQFF.

This clone was picked up a small number of times. CDR3 nucleotides: TGTGCAGTGTTCTCTGAAGCTTTCTTT. Translation: CAVFSEAFF. The genes are TRBV6-1 and TRBJ1-1; D gene ambiguous. Germline V gene lookup returns CDR1 MNHNS and CDR2 SASEGT. The CDR3 covers 9 residues.

The gene calls are TRBV21-1 and TRBJ2-1; TRBD2, the table's D call, was not compared with the DNA. TRBV21-1 is a listed pseudogene. The CDR3 runs 16 residues. Written as DNA, the CDR3 is TGTGCCAGCAGCACAGAGACTAGCGCGTCCTACAATGAGCAGTTCTTC. This encodes CASSTETSASYNEQFF.

V and J are TRBV19 and TRBJ2-3, with TRBD1 matching over 12 bases. Losses at the gene ends were 8 bases for V and 5 bases for J; bases not matched to a gene: 8. This CDR3 has 15 amino acids. Looked up from germline, CDR1 is LNHDA and CDR2 is SQIVND (reference sequence). The CDR3 nucleotides are TGTGCCAGTGGCCGGGGACAGGGGGCTTTAGATACGCAGTATTTT. Encoded protein: CASGRGQGALDTQYF. The full variable domain, its missing parts supplied by reference TRBV19 and TRBJ2-3, is DGGITQSPKYLFRKEGQNVTLSCEQNLNHDAMYWYRQDPGQGLRLIYYSQIVNDFQKGDIAEGYSVSREKKESFPLTVTSAQKNPTAFYLCASGRGQGALDTQYFGPGTRLTVL.

The chain uses TRBV5-5 and TRBJ2-1, with 10 bases that match TRBD2. The CDR3 runs to 16 residues. Trimming cost V 1 base and J 9 bases; bases outside gene matches: 10. The germline V gene has CDR1 SGHKS and CDR2 YYEKEE (reference sequence). The CDR3 protein is CASSLSGSGRAGEQFF. The CDR3, as DNA: TGTGCCAGCAGCTTGTCAGGGAGCGGGAGGGCCGGTGAGCAGTTCTTC. Looking up the rest from reference TRBV5-5 and TRBJ2-1 gives the full variable domain: DAGVTQSPTHLIKTRGQQVTLRCSPISGHKSVSWYQQVLGQGPQFIFQYYEKEERGRGNFPDRFSARQFPNYSSELNVNALLLGDSALYLCASSLSGSGRAGEQFFGPGTRLTVL.

A note on this clone: Other DNA variants within this sample encode the same CDR3. The chain uses TRBV11-3 and TRBJ2-3; D unresolved. Trimming pared 5 bases from V and 2 bases from J, leaving 5 bases between. CDR1 is SGHNT and CDR2 is YENEEA in the germline V gene. CDR3 length: 12 amino acids. CDR3 coding DNA: TGTGCCAGCAGCCTGCACACAGATACGCAGTATTTT. It specifies CASSLHTDTQYF.

Notes on this clone: Other DNA sequences from this sample encode an identical CDR3 as well. J is TRBJ1-2 and V is TRBV5-1; 7 bases line up with TRBD1. The CDR3 runs to 21 residues. The trim removed 2 bases at V and 4 bases at J, leaving 26 bases unmatched. Germline V gene sequence: CDR1 SGHRS, CDR2 YFSETQ. CDR3: CASSFAHSGQPSSGGVYGYTF. In DNA, the CDR3 is TGCGCCAGCAGCTTCGCGCACTCGGGACAGCCCAGCTCCGGGGGAGTCTATGGCTACACCTTC.

V is TRBV11-1 and J is TRBJ1-2; 10 bases match TRBD1. The CDR3 covers 15 residues. The trim removed 4 bases at V and 10 bases at J, leaving 12 bases unmatched. CDR1 is SGHAT, CDR2 FQDESV, per germline (reference sequence). This CDR3 is CASSSRGTGEEDYTF. Here the CDR3 DNA reads TGTGCCAGCAGCTCGAGAGGGACAGGGGAAGAGGACTACACCTTC.

The CDR3 protein is CASSSRLVGFTDTQYF. For the CDR3, the DNA is TGTGCCAGCAGTTCCCGACTAGTCGGGTTCACAGATACGCAGTATTTT. J is TRBJ2-3 and V is TRBV6-5; D might be TRBD2 (6 bases). The V gene's germline CDR1 is MNHEY and CDR2 SVGAGI. V lost 4 bases and J 2 bases, leaving 16 bases between the germline ends. This CDR3 is built from 16 residues.

CDR3 sequence reads: CASSRGFMTTLTLAGSDTQYF. The CDR3 coding sequence is TGCGCCAGCAGCAGGGGGTTTATGACCACACTGACCTTAGCGGGATCAGATACGCAGTATTTT. The chain combines TRBV5-1 with TRBJ2-3; 8 bases map to TRBD2. J gave up 4 bases and V 4 bases, and 26 bases lay outside the gene matches. The CDR3 runs to 21 residues. Germline CDR1 is SGHRS and CDR2 is YFSETQ.

The chain combines TRBV5-5 with TRBJ1-4; D might be TRBD1 (5 bases). The germline V and J ends were trimmed by 2 bases and 0 bases, with 8 bases remaining between them. CDR3 length: 15 residues. The V gene's germline CDR1 is SGHKS and CDR2 YYEKEE (reference sequence). DNA of the CDR3: TGTGCCAGCAGCTTCCTGGGGGCAACTAATGAAAAACTGTTTTTT. Its protein product is CASSFLGATNEKLFF.

The genes are TRBV4-3 and TRBJ2-7; D gene ambiguous. V lost 0 bases, J lost 0 bases, and 9 bases lay in between. This CDR3 has 15 amino acids. CDR1 and CDR2 from the germline V gene are LGHNA and YSLEER. CDR3 residues: CASSQELRSSYEQYF. The DNA for the CDR3 is TGCGCCAGCAGCCAAGAGCTGAGGAGCTCCTACGAGCAGTACTTC.

The V gene is TRBV18, the J gene TRBJ1-1, with a possible D match to TRBD1 (6 bases). V shed 3 bases and J shed 1 base, with 15 bases lying between them. The CDR3 consists of 16 residues. Germline values: CDR1 KGHSH, CDR2 LQKENI. CDR3 sequence reads: CASSPPGGAQNTEAFF. In DNA, the CDR3 is TGTGCCAGCTCACCTCCCGGGGGGGCGCAGAACACTGAAGCTTTCTTT.

The genes are TRBV9 and TRBJ2-3; the D gene is possibly TRBD2 (6 bases). The CDR3 runs 15 residues. Germline lookup yields CDR1 SGDLS and CDR2 YYNGEE. Trimming left V 0 bases short and J 7 bases short, with 15 bases between. The CDR3 here is CASSVEHGSGYTQYF. The CDR3 bases are TGTGCCAGCAGCGTAGAACACGGGAGTGGGTATACGCAGTATTTT. Based on the CDR3 plus reference TRBV9 and TRBJ2-3, the full variable domain is DSGVTQTPKHLITATGQRVTLRCSPRSGDLSVYWYQQSLDQGLQFLIQYYNGEERAKGNILERFSAQQFPDLHSELNLSSLELGDSALYFCASSVEHGSGYTQYFGPGTRLTVL.

This clone has only one observation. This chain links TRBV5-6 with TRBJ2-7; D possibly corresponds to TRBD1 (6 bases). Germline loops: CDR1 SGHDT, CDR2 YYEEEE. Trimming stripped 4 bases from V and 8 bases from J, with 16 bases between. The CDR3 runs 13 residues. CDR3 amino acids: CASSPGTSPQQYF. CDR3 nucleotide sequence: TGTGCCAGCAGCCCCGGGACAAGCCCCCAGCAGTACTTC.

The chain has TRBV5-1 and TRBJ1-2; TRBD1 aligns across 7 bases. CDR1 is SGHRS, CDR2 YFSETQ, per germline. The junction had 14 bases not matched to a gene; V was cut back by 2 bases and J by 7 bases. The length of the CDR3 is 16 residues. The DNA of the CDR3 is TGCGCCAGCAGCTTAAATCAGGTCTCGGAGGGGGCTGGCTACACCTTC. Amino acids: CASSLNQVSEGAGYTF.

This clone was found once. The chain employs TRBV30 and TRBJ1-1; D remains ambiguous. This CDR3 region has 14 residues. Trimming left V 3 bases short and J 2 bases short, with 13 bases between. CDR1 is GTSNPN, CDR2 SVGIG, per germline (reference sequence). The CDR3 nucleotides are TGTGCCTGGAGAAGCATAACGGTTAACACTGAAGCTTTCTTT. This encodes CAWRSITVNTEAFF.

CDR3 sequence (DNA): TGTGCCTGGAGTGATTTGAAGGGACTCTCTGGGGCCAACGTCCTGACTTTC. It specifies CAWSDLKGLSGANVLTF. The rearrangement joins TRBV30 to TRBJ2-6; possible D gene TRBD2, 6 bases. V was pared by 1 base and J by 0 bases, with 13 bases between. The CDR3 extends over 17 amino acids. Germline V CDR1 and CDR2: GTSNPN, SVGIG (reference sequence).

V and J are TRBV19 and TRBJ1-5; TRBD1 might be the D (6 bases). V was pared by 7 bases and J by 5 bases, with 12 bases between. This CDR3 has 13 residues. Germline CDR1 LNHDA, CDR2 SQIVND (reference sequence). Here the CDR3 reads CASNVQGYQPQHF. The CDR3 nucleotides read TGTGCCAGTAACGTACAGGGTTATCAGCCCCAGCATTTT.

J is TRBJ1-3 and V is TRBV9, with no clear D. Germline CDR1 reads SGDLS; CDR2 reads YYNGEE. V dropped 0 bases and J dropped 3 bases, with 7 bases sitting between them. The length of the CDR3 is 14 residues. CDR3 residues: CASSVVGDGNTIYF. Written as DNA, the CDR3 is TGTGCCAGCAGCGTAGTCGGGGATGGAAACACCATATATTTT.

This clone has a single count. The J gene is TRBJ1-3, the V gene TRBV9; unclear D gene. The CDR3 covers 14 residues. The V gene lost 3 bases and the J gene lost 4 bases, with 11 bases spanning the gap. Germline V gene lookup returns CDR1 SGDLS and CDR2 YYNGEE. The CDR3 sequence: CASSAGYEGNTIYF. The CDR3 DNA follows: TGTGCCAGCAGCGCCGGATACGAGGGAAACACCATATATTTT.

This clone showed up just a few times. The chain recombines TRBV5-1 with TRBJ2-5, with TRBD1 matching over 7 bases. V lost 0 bases and J lost 7; bases outside the gene matches: 9. The CDR3 loop spans 15 amino acids. From germline, CDR1 is SGHRS and CDR2 YFSETQ. CDR3 amino acids: CASSLEGDSLWTQYF. CDR3 DNA: TGCGCCAGCAGCTTGGAGGGGGACAGTCTATGGACCCAGTACTTC.

The genes are TRBV7-2 and TRBJ2-1, with TRBD2 matching over 12 bases. This CDR3 spans 18 amino acids. The V gene end was trimmed by 2 bases and the J gene end by 2 bases; junction bases not matched to a gene: 7. Germline V gives CDR1 SGHTA, CDR2 FQGNSA. CDR3 nucleotide sequence: TGTGCCAGCAGCTTAACGGCTAGCGGGAGGGCCCCCTACAATGAGCAGTTCTTC. Translated: CASSLTASGRAPYNEQFF.

V gene TRBV27 combines with J gene TRBJ1-2, with 8 bases matching TRBD1. CDR1 and CDR2 (germline): MNHEY, SMNVEV (reference sequence). This CDR3 is built from 14 residues. Germline trimming cut 6 bases from V and 1 base from J; bases unmatched to any gene: 4. CDR3 amino acids: CASSLTGVNYGYTF. In DNA, the CDR3 is TGTGCCAGCAGCTTGACAGGGGTTAACTATGGCTACACCTTC.